The 10 T cell receptor beta chains given below trace back to one sample, sequenced in a study of vaccination and CD4 T cells after COVID-19. Documented treatment: roughly 11-day PBMC culture with coronavirus spike peptide pools or control peptides (ViraFEST assay). Cultured CD4+ T cell DNA was sequenced using the Oncomine TCR Beta short-read assay. TCRdb re-derived calls from the PCR reads in MiXCR, one entry per CDR3 protein. The sample holds about 11,000 distinct CDR3 sequences; 50% to 70% are singletons and the top ten take 20% to 25%. Their antigens are not known. Sample: CD4+ T cells from blood, cultured in vitro. These TCRs come from a human donor who had recovered from COVID-19.

This clonotype has more than one count but fewer than ten. The chain employs TRBV6-1 and TRBJ1-5; D not resolved. V was clipped by 4 bases and J by 1 base, with 11 bases between them. The CDR3 has 15 amino acids. Per germline, CDR1 MNHNS and CDR2 SASEGT. CDR3 in DNA: TGTGCCAGCAGTGGACTTATTGCCAGCAATCAGCCCCAGCATTTT. This codes for CASSGLIASNQPQHF.

This clonotype was seen only a few times. CDR3 amino acids: CASSASRANTEAFF. The CDR3 DNA sequence: TGTGCCAGCAGTGCCTCACGGGCGAACACTGAAGCTTTCTTT. J is TRBJ1-1 and V is TRBV2; no clear D gene. CDR1 is SNHLY, CDR2 FYNNEI, per germline. This CDR3 spans 14 amino acids. V lost 4 bases, J lost 1 base, and 10 bases lay in between.

This clonotype showed up just a few times. The chain is built from TRBV27 and TRBJ1-1, with a weak D call TRBD1 (6 bases). V was cut by 2 bases and J by 5 bases, with 27 bases left in between. CDR1 and CDR2 (germline): MNHEY, SMNVEV (reference sequence). The CDR3 runs 19 residues. The CDR3 DNA reads as TGTGCCAGCAGTTTACGCGCCCCACAGGTTGGGGGGGCGGGAACTGAAGCTTTCTTT. This gives the protein CASSLRAPQVGGAGTEAFF.

Only a few counts were recorded for this clonotype. The V call is TRBV20-1, the J call TRBJ2-7, with a weak D call TRBD2 (5 bases). V was cut by 6 bases and J by 6 bases, with 27 bases left in between. Germline CDR1 DFQATT, CDR2 SNEGSKA (reference sequence). The CDR3 is 16 residues long. This CDR3 is CSANGPMPLVVSEQYF. The CDR3 bases are TGCAGTGCCAATGGGCCCATGCCACTAGTGGTAAGCGAGCAGTACTTC.

This clonotype was observed a handful of times. J is TRBJ1-2 and V is TRBV2, with TRBD1 matching over 10 bases. Germline-derived CDR1 and CDR2 are SNHLY and FYNNEI. V trimming: 6 bases; J trimming: 6 bases; junction bases outside the gene matches: 13. This CDR3 has 16 amino acids. CDR3 amino acids: CASRVYRDRGRDGYTF. CDR3 nucleotides: TGTGCCAGCAGGGTCTACCGGGACAGGGGAAGGGATGGCTACACCTTC.

The chain recombines TRBV19 with TRBJ1-5; 7 nucleotides line up with TRBD1. In germline, CDR1 is LNHDA, CDR2 SQIVND (reference sequence). The CDR3 contains 15 residues. V lost 8 bases, J lost 9 bases, and 16 bases stayed unmatched. In nucleotides, the CDR3 is TGTGCCAGTTTGGGACAGAAGGGAGATATCCGGCCCCAGCATTTT. Translating gives CASLGQKGDIRPQHF.

This clonotype was found a few times. This sequence joins TRBV6-1 and TRBJ2-2; D is perhaps TRBD1 or TRBD2 (6 bases each). CDR1 MNHNS and CDR2 SASEGT come from the germline V gene. The CDR3 has 14 amino acids. The V gene lost 4 bases and the J gene lost 5 bases, with 11 bases spanning the gap. The CDR3 DNA follows: TGTGCCAGCAGTGCGGGGGCCGGAACCGGGGAGCTGTTTTTT. As protein: CASSAGAGTGELFF.

V gene TRBV12-3 or TRBV12-4 combines with J gene TRBJ1-2; 10 bases align to TRBD1. The J segment lost 6 bases and the V segment lost 5 bases, leaving 6 bases of the junction unmatched. The length of the CDR3 is 14 residues. Here the CDR3 DNA reads TGTGCCAGCAGTATCCGGGACAGGGGTGATGGCTACACCTTC. Its protein product is CASSIRDRGDGYTF.

This chain links TRBV7-9 with TRBJ2-5; D is ambiguous. This CDR3 has 11 amino acids. Trimming took 3 bases from V and 1 from J, leaving 0 bases between them. Germline values: CDR1 SEHNR, CDR2 FQNEAQ (reference sequence). The CDR3 sequence: CASSFQETQYF. The CDR3 DNA reads TGTGCCAGCAGCTTCCAAGAGACCCAGTACTTC.

The chain has TRBV3-1 and TRBJ2-2; 8 bases are shared with TRBD2. V was clipped by 8 bases and J by 7 bases; unmatched bases: 21. CDR1 is LGHDT, CDR2 YNNKEL, per germline (reference sequence). There are 18 residues in the CDR3. CDR3 in DNA: TGTGCCAGCGGCGTCTACGGGGGGGACTTCCGAACAGACGGGGAGCTGTTTTTT. Translation: CASGVYGGDFRTDGELFF. Full variable domain (missing parts from reference TRBV3-1 and TRBJ2-2): DTAVSQTPKYLVTQMGNDKSIKCEQNLGHDTMYWYKQDSKKFLKIMFSYNNKELIINETVPNRFSPKSPDKAHLNLHINSLELGDSAVYFCASGVYGGDFRTDGELFFGEGSRLTVL.